The clone carrying this T cell receptor beta chain appeared once. Antigen: not known. A junction end diverges from the germline sequence, so it may reflect a read error. Making the TCR beta libraries involved quantitative 5'-RACE with molecular barcodes. A single record per CDR3 protein comes from TCRdb applying MiXCR to the 5' RACE reads. Of approximately 300,000 distinct CDR3 sequences in the sample, about a fifth were seen once. The data belong to a study of CD8 T cells in ankylosing spondylitis. Study-level results: Disease-linked clones were reportedly significantly enriched in matched ankylosing spondylitis synovial fluid. Disease-linked clones displayed a CD8+ phenotype and appeared relatively rarely in peripheral blood. It appeared that ankylosing spondylitis blood was characterized by a TCR beta motif of several highly homologous variants.

This CDR3 contains 12 residues. Sequencing used blood, either unsorted or a sorted T cell fraction (not recorded which). This clonotype originated in a female donor with ankylosing spondylitis or in good health (not recorded which). The chain uses TRBV12-3 or TRBV12-4 and TRBJ1-1; unclear D gene. Here the CDR3 DNA reads TGTGCCTGCAGTCGAACCGGTGCTGAAGCTTTCTTT. It translates to CACSRTGAEAFF.